This TCR beta chain was documented in a study of T cell repertoires in cytomegalovirus infection. Study summary: Through public TCR beta signatures, both CMV infection and matching HLA type were indicated.

The CDR3 spans 14 residues. CDR1 is SGHTA, CDR2 FQGTGA, per germline. The junction had 9 bases not matched to a gene; V was cut back by 5 bases and J by 7 bases. MiXCR was run by TCRdb on the reads, yielding one entry per CDR3 protein. Here the sample spans some 68,000 distinct CDR3 sequences, roughly 20% being singletons. On this clonotype: Its cognate antigen is unknown.

V and J are TRBV7-3 and TRBJ2-5, with 8 positions matching TRBD2. Sequencing was performed on PBMCs, sequenced either directly or after in vitro stimulation (not recorded which). This clonotype was sampled from a human donor in good health (CMV status not recorded). Some clones in this sample may be carry-over from other donors' samples. The CDR3 region is CASSPGGDGATQYF. As DNA, the CDR3 is TGTGCCAGCAGCCCGGGGGGGGACGGGGCGACCCAGTACTTC.